The 25 T cell receptor beta chains listed next were all sequenced from one sample in a study of vaccination effects on CD4 cells after COVID-19. TCRdb's table, derived via immunoSEQ multiplex PCR, lists solely in-frame clones and lacks some. The table shows nearly 30,000 clones, with around 80% occurring only once. Before any sequencing was done, the ViraFEST assay used viral peptide pools to expand antigen-specific CD4+ T cells. It was after approximately 11 days of culture that CD4+ T cells were isolated. Participants got two doses of BNT162b2 or mRNA-1273 vaccine. For these receptors, no antigen is known. This specimen was CD4+ T cells from PBMCs cultured with SARS-CoV-2 spike peptides, taken after COVID-19 vaccination. The receptors here all came from a human donor who received a COVID-19 vaccine. Some clones in this sample may be carry-over from other donors' samples.

This clone was found a few times. The rearrangement links TRBV7-2 to TRBJ1-5; tentatively, D is TRBD1 (6 bases). V dropped 4 bases and J dropped 6 bases, with 10 bases sitting between them. This CDR3 is 13 amino acids long. The germline gives CDR1 SGHTA, CDR2 FQGNSA. The CDR3 sequence is CASSYQGSQPQHF. CDR3 DNA: TGTGCCAGCAGCTACCAGGGGAGTCAGCCCCAGCATTTT.

The chain uses TRBV5-1 and TRBJ2-5; D gene ambiguous. The CDR3 is made up of 15 amino acids. Trimming took 1 base from V and 1 from J, leaving 11 bases between them. Germline V gene data show CDR1 as SGHRS and CDR2 as YFSETQ. CDR3 region: CASSLRPAPQETQYF. In DNA form, the CDR3 reads TGCGCCAGCAGCTTGCGTCCGGCCCCCCAAGAGACCCAGTACTTC.

The rearrangement joins TRBV9 to TRBJ1-6, with D tentatively TRBD1 (6 bases). The CDR3 extends over 14 amino acids. Per the germline V gene, CDR1 is SGDLS and CDR2 is YYNGEE. Trimming took 0 bases from V and 11 from J, leaving 12 bases between them. CDR3 in DNA: TGTGCCAGCAGCGTAGCCTATGCAGGGGCACCCCTCCACTTT. Translated, it gives CASSVAYAGAPLHF.

The V and J genes are TRBV12-3 or TRBV12-4 and TRBJ2-3; D is tentatively TRBD1 or TRBD2 (5 bases each). V was clipped by 7 bases and J by 5 bases, with 13 bases between them. This CDR3 has 13 amino acids. The CDR3 sequence: CASNLGTRDTQYF. The CDR3 DNA is TGTGCCAGCAACCTCGGGACGCGAGATACGCAGTATTTT.

The CDR3 DNA is TGTGCCAGCAGCCTAAGACAGACCACTGAAGCTTTCTTT. Translating gives CASSLRQTTEAFF. The V gene is TRBV7-2, the J gene TRBJ1-1; the D gene is possibly TRBD1 (5 bases). Germline assignment: CDR1 SGHTA and CDR2 FQGNSA. V shed 5 bases and J shed 4 bases, with 11 bases lying between them. The CDR3 length is 13 residues.

The CDR3 here is CASSFPRGGPGELFF. Here the CDR3 DNA reads TGTGCCAGTAGCTTCCCTAGAGGGGGCCCCGGGGAGCTGTTTTTT. This rearrangement joins TRBV19 to TRBJ2-2, with 7 bases fitting TRBD1. The CDR3 contains 15 residues. Germline V gene data show CDR1 as LNHDA and CDR2 as SQIVND (reference sequence). The V segment lost 6 bases and the J segment 6 bases; nucleotides outside the gene matches: 10.

J is TRBJ2-1 and V is TRBV11-1, with D tentatively TRBD2 (6 bases). This CDR3 comprises 16 residues. Germline V gene sequence: CDR1 SGHAT, CDR2 FQDESV (reference sequence). Trimming cost V 2 bases and J 9 bases, with 20 bases left between them. This CDR3 reads CASSLNPEWGVTEQFF. CDR3 sequence (DNA): TGTGCCAGCAGCTTAAATCCCGAGTGGGGGGTCACTGAGCAGTTCTTC.

V gene TRBV28 combines with J gene TRBJ1-4, with TRBD1 identical over 9 bases. Germline V gene sequence: CDR1 MDHEN, CDR2 SYDVKM. The CDR3 totals 17 residues. With 4 bases clipped from V and 2 bases from J, the junction kept 8 bases outside the gene matches. The chain's CDR3 is CASSSSLGQGTNEKLFF. CDR3 DNA sequence: TGTGCCAGCAGTTCCAGCTTGGGACAGGGTACTAATGAAAAACTGTTTTTT. The variable domain in full, completed from reference TRBV28 and TRBJ1-4, reads DVKVTQSSRYLVKRTGEKVFLECVQDMDHENMFWYRQDPGLGLRLIYFSYDVKMKEKGDIPEGYSVSREKKERFSLILESASTNQTSMYLCASSSSLGQGTNEKLFFGSGTQLSVL.

The table lists this clone with a count of one. The V gene is TRBV10-2, the J gene TRBJ2-7; D may match TRBD1 or TRBD2 (7 bases each). The CDR3 is made up of 14 amino acids. Germline V CDR1 and CDR2: WSHSY, SAAADI. The V end lost 6 bases, the J end lost 10 bases, and 22 bases lay between the germline ends. Here the CDR3 reads CASSDRQGGFDQYV. In DNA, the CDR3 is TGCGCCAGCAGCGATCGACAGGGAGGGTTCGACCAGTACGTC.

The rearrangement links TRBV24-1 to TRBJ2-3; 14 positions match TRBD2. V trimming: 4 bases; J trimming: 1 base; junction bases outside the gene matches: 9. From germline, CDR1 is KGHDR and CDR2 SFDVKD. This CDR3 comprises 19 residues. The CDR3 DNA is TGTGCCACCAGTGACCCCGGACTAGCGGGGGGTCTTCGCACAGATACGCAGTATTTT. The encoded protein is CATSDPGLAGGLRTDTQYF.

The chain links TRBV6-2 or TRBV6-3 to TRBJ2-5, with unresolved D. CDR3 length equals 13 residues. Germline V gives CDR1 MNHEY, CDR2 SVGEGT. V lost 4 bases and J 0 bases, leaving 6 bases between the germline ends. The CDR3 DNA follows: TGTGCCAGCAGTTCTACGTACCAAGAGACCCAGTACTTC. Protein product: CASSSTYQETQYF.

The gene calls are TRBV6-6 and TRBJ1-2; D is undetermined. CDR1 MNHNY and CDR2 SVGAGI come from the germline V gene (reference sequence). V shed 5 bases and J shed 6 bases, with 13 bases lying between them. CDR3 size: 13 residues. The CDR3 sequence: CASSRLQTDGYTF. In DNA form, the CDR3 reads TGTGCCAGCAGTCGACTCCAAACGGATGGCTACACCTTC.

The chain combines TRBV3-1 (or the pseudogene TRBV3-2) with TRBJ1-1; D is ambiguous. The germline CDR1 and CDR2 sequences are LGHDT and YNNKEL (reference sequence). Trimming pared 4 bases from V and 1 base from J, leaving 7 bases between. The CDR3 loop spans 13 amino acids. CDR3 protein: CASSLLANTEAFF. CDR3 DNA sequence: TGTGCCAGCAGCCTCCTAGCGAACACTGAAGCTTTCTTT.

In its sample, this clone was seen a few times. The J gene is TRBJ1-2, the V gene TRBV11-2, with a tentative D call TRBD1 (5 bases). V dropped 6 bases and J dropped 4 bases, with 12 bases sitting between them. From germline, CDR1 is SGHAT and CDR2 FQNNGV. The CDR3 totals 13 residues. The CDR3: CASSSLGVYGYTF. CDR3 DNA sequence: TGTGCCAGCAGTTCCTTAGGGGTCTATGGCTACACCTTC.

The genes are TRBV11-2 and TRBJ1-5; D may be TRBD1 (6 bases). This CDR3 is built from 15 residues. Germline CDR1 and CDR2: SGHAT and FQNNGV. The V and J ends lost 5 bases and 7 bases respectively, with 18 bases between them. For the CDR3, the DNA is TGTGCCAGCAGCCGAGGGTCAGGGGATGAGCAGCCCCAGCATTTT. Amino acid sequence: CASSRGSGDEQPQHF. The variable domain in full, completed from reference TRBV11-2 and TRBJ1-5, reads EAGVAQSPRYKIIEKRQSVAFWCNPISGHATLYWYQQILGQGPKLLIQFQNNGVVDDSQLPKDRFSAERLKGVDSTLKIQPAKLEDSAVYLCASSRGSGDEQPQHFGDGTRLSIL.

A remark on this clone: One junction end disagrees with the germline gene, perhaps due to a read error. The chain is built from TRBV7-2 and TRBJ2-1; D unclear. The CDR3 runs to 16 residues. Per the germline V gene, CDR1 is SGHTA and CDR2 is FQGNSA. CDR3 residues: CASNEANPIRYIEQFF. The CDR3 region has the DNA TGTGCCAGCAACGAGGCCAACCCAATAAGGTACATTGAGCAGTTCTTC.

The chain employs TRBV4-2 and TRBJ2-3; D is unclear. V was cut by 1 base and J by 2 bases, with 10 bases left in between. There are 15 residues in the CDR3. Germline loops: CDR1 LGHNA, CDR2 YNFKEQ. The CDR3 reads CASSQVETYTDTQYF. The CDR3 DNA reads TGTGCCAGCAGCCAAGTGGAGACCTACACAGATACGCAGTATTTT.

Comments on this clone: The sample has other DNA sequences that encode this CDR3 too. The gene calls are TRBV5-1 and TRBJ2-6; D ambiguous. Germline CDR1 SGHRS, CDR2 YFSETQ. V lost 8 bases and J 0 bases, leaving 9 bases between the germline ends. The CDR3 contains 14 residues. This chain's CDR3 is CASSTYSGANVLTF. The CDR3 bases are TGCGCCAGTTCCACCTACTCTGGGGCCAACGTCCTGACTTTC.

The chain joins TRBV25-1 to TRBJ1-5; tentatively, D is TRBD1 (5 bases). The CDR3 length is 13 residues. CDR1 is MGHDK and CDR2 is SYGVNS in the germline V gene. Trimming took off 10 bases at V and 2 bases at J, with 12 bases between the two ends. The CDR3 region is CATGQGGNQPQHF. CDR3 DNA: TGTGCCACCGGACAAGGAGGCAATCAGCCCCAGCATTTT.

The V gene is TRBV24-1, the J gene TRBJ2-3; tentative D call: TRBD2 (6 bases). Trimming took off 1 base at V and 5 bases at J, with 6 bases between the two ends. The CDR3 covers 13 residues. Germline values: CDR1 KGHDR, CDR2 SFDVKD. The chain's CDR3 is CATSDFGRDTQYF. DNA for the CDR3: TGTGCCACCAGTGATTTCGGGAGAGATACGCAGTATTTT.

The chain combines TRBV4-1 with TRBJ2-3; TRBD2 aligns across 15 bases. Germline assignment: CDR1 MGHRA and CDR2 YSYEKL. The CDR3 length is 17 residues. After removal of 4 bases from V and 4 bases from J, the junction contained 6 bases not matched to a gene. CDR3 region: CASSRGLAGGRADTQYF. CDR3 bases: TGCGCCAGCAGCCGTGGACTAGCGGGGGGGCGGGCAGATACGCAGTATTTT.

The rearrangement uses TRBV30 and TRBJ2-2; perhaps TRBD1 as D (6 bases). Per the germline V gene, CDR1 is GTSNPN and CDR2 is SVGIG (reference sequence). V lost 2 bases and J 7 bases, leaving 14 bases between the germline ends. The CDR3 contains 14 residues. CDR3 loop: CAWSPTLGGGELFF. The CDR3 DNA is TGTGCCTGGAGTCCCACATTAGGGGGCGGGGAGCTGTTTTTT.

This CDR3 is CASSQDMDYEQYV. In DNA form, the CDR3 reads TGCGCCAGCAGCCAAGATATGGATTACGAGCAGTACGTC. The V gene is TRBV4-3, the J gene TRBJ2-7, with no clear D. The CDR3 runs 13 residues. Germline assignment: CDR1 LGHNA and CDR2 YSLEER. V was trimmed by 0 bases and J by 4 bases, leaving 7 bases between them.

This chain links TRBV5-1 with TRBJ1-2, with 8 bases fitting TRBD1. The CDR3 is made up of 14 amino acids. V shed 2 bases, J shed 7 bases, and the junction held 7 bases outside the gene matches. CDR1 is SGHRS, CDR2 YFSETQ, per germline. CDR3 amino acids: CASSFGDRTAGYTF. The CDR3 bases are TGCGCCAGCAGCTTTGGGGACAGGACGGCTGGCTACACCTTC.

The rearrangement uses TRBV5-3 and TRBJ2-5; 11 bases align to TRBD2. TRBV5-3 is treated as an ORF (open reading frame) with a function not yet certain. The CDR3 is 16 residues long. V shed 4 bases and J 4 bases; nucleotides not matched to a gene: 9. The CDR3 loop reads CARSHLAGGRRETQYF. In DNA, the CDR3 is TGTGCCAGAAGCCATTTAGCGGGGGGGCGGCGAGAGACCCAGTACTTC.